Following are 21 T cell receptor beta chains from one sample sequenced in a study of cytomegalovirus exposure and HLA in healthy donors. The PCR made use of 60 Vbeta and 13 Jbeta primers. Assay: immunoSEQ multiplex PCR; the TCRdb copy retains only in-frame clones and omits some. This sample has 110,000 to 150,000 clones, with roughly three quarters found just once. The source material was PBMCs. All receptors derive from a male donor in good health and CMV-seronegative.

The chain recombines TRBV30 with TRBJ2-2; possibly TRBD1 for D (6 bases). The CDR3 is made up of 12 amino acids. Germline CDR1 GTSNPN, CDR2 SVGIG (reference sequence). Trimming removed 4 bases at V and 6 bases at J, with 9 bases between. The CDR3 protein is CAWIWGPGELFF. The CDR3 DNA follows: TGTGCCTGGATTTGGGGGCCCGGGGAGCTGTTTTTT.

The chain couples TRBV28 to TRBJ1-5; TRBD1 might be the D (5 bases). This CDR3 has 15 residues. From germline, CDR1 is MDHEN and CDR2 SYDVKM. The V and J ends lost 4 bases and 5 bases respectively, with 15 bases between them. DNA of the CDR3: TGTGCCAGCAGTTCGAGTCAGGGATTGGATCAGCCCCAGCATTTT. Translating it yields CASSSSQGLDQPQHF.

In regard to this clone: An end of the junction does not agree with germline; a read error may underlie this. The chain carries TRBV28 and TRBJ2-7, with 9 bases matching TRBD1. Per the germline V gene, CDR1 is MDHEN and CDR2 is SYDVKM. This CDR3 region has 15 residues. The DNA for the CDR3 is TGTGCCAGCAGTTTACCGGGACAGGGCTCCCACGAGCAGTACTTC. It codes for CASSLPGQGSHEQYF.

The J gene is TRBJ2-5, the V gene TRBV7-2; D ambiguous. With the DNA end fitting TRBJ2-7 better, the J assignment may be wrong. The CDR3 sequence is 12 residues long. Germline CDR1 reads SGHTA; CDR2 reads FQGNSA. The CDR3 region has the DNA TGTGCCAGCAGCTTATCCGCCTACGAGCAGTACTTC. It specifies CASSLSAYEQYF.

This chain joins TRBV30 and TRBJ2-5; D not certain. Germline V gene sequence: CDR1 GTSNPN, CDR2 SVGIG (reference sequence). V was shortened by 1 base and J by 3 bases, with 9 bases between the two germline ends. The length of the CDR3 is 13 residues. The CDR3 DNA is TGTGCCTGGAGTGACGGTATCGAAGAGACCCAGTACTTC. The encoded protein is CAWSDGIEETQYF.

This chain uses TRBV7-2 with TRBJ2-4; 11 bases match TRBD2. CDR1 is SGHTA and CDR2 is FQGNSA in the germline V gene. Trimming at V came to 5 bases and at J to 7 bases, leaving 10 bases not matched to a gene. The CDR3 spans 16 residues. CDR3 bases: TGTGCCAGCAGCCCCCGGGGTAGCGGGGGGGTTAACATTCAGTACTTC. Translating gives CASSPRGSGGVNIQYF.

The sample holds one count of this clone. The V gene is TRBV28, the J gene TRBJ1-2; unclear D gene. The CDR3 is made up of 15 amino acids. V was pared by 3 bases and J by 5 bases, with 16 bases between. CDR1 and CDR2 from the germline V gene are MDHEN and SYDVKM. This CDR3 is CASSLLQTWVYGYTF. CDR3 sequence (DNA): TGTGCCAGCAGTTTGCTTCAGACTTGGGTTTATGGCTACACCTTC.

The genes are TRBV6-5 and TRBJ1-1; D perhaps matches TRBD1 (6 bases). V was pared by 6 bases and J by 0 bases, with 14 bases between. The CDR3 loop spans 15 amino acids. Germline lookup yields CDR1 MNHEY and CDR2 SVGAGI. This chain's CDR3 is CASSNTGILNTEAFF. The CDR3 bases are TGTGCCAGCAGCAACACAGGGATATTGAACACTGAAGCTTTCTTT.

The V and J genes are TRBV5-1 and TRBJ2-5, with 7 bases identical to TRBD2. Trimming took 1 base from V and 5 from J; bases not matched to a gene: 8. The germline V gene has CDR1 SGHRS and CDR2 YFSETQ. This CDR3 is 15 amino acids long. CDR3 coding DNA: TGCGCCAGCAGCTTGTTGCGGGGGATAGGGGAGACCCAGTACTTC. Residues: CASSLLRGIGETQYF.

The gene calls are TRBV6-6 and TRBJ1-1; perhaps TRBD1 as D (5 bases). Germline V gene data show CDR1 as MNHNY and CDR2 as SVGAGI (reference sequence). CDR3 length: 13 residues. Trimming took off 7 bases at V and 5 bases at J, with 14 bases between the two ends. CDR3: CASISPGGTEAFF. The CDR3 region has the DNA TGTGCCAGCATCTCCCCGGGGGGAACTGAAGCTTTCTTT.

J is TRBJ2-7 and V is TRBV7-9; D is possibly TRBD1 (6 bases). The CDR3 consists of 14 residues. V was shortened by 1 base and J by 5 bases, with 12 bases between the two germline ends. Germline V gives CDR1 SEHNR, CDR2 FQNEAQ (reference sequence). The CDR3, as DNA: TGTGCCAGCAGCTTAGTAACAGGGAATGACGAGCAGTACTTC. Amino acids: CASSLVTGNDEQYF. The full variable domain, in which reference TRBV7-9 and TRBJ2-7 provide the parts outside the CDR3, is DTGVSQNPRHKITKRGQNVTFRCDPISEHNRLYWYRQTLGQGPEFLTYFQNEAQLEKSRLLSDRFSAERPKGSFSTLEIQRTEQGDSAMYLCASSLVTGNDEQYFGPGTRLTVT.

The V call is TRBV6-5, the J call TRBJ1-2, with 9 bases identical to TRBD1. The ends lost 6 bases at V and 6 bases at J; junction bases unmatched: 14. The CDR3 is made up of 16 amino acids. CDR1 and CDR2 (germline): MNHEY, SVGAGI. This chain's CDR3 is CASRYRETGGQNGYTF. The CDR3 DNA follows: TGTGCCAGCAGATACCGGGAGACAGGGGGTCAAAATGGCTACACCTTC.

This chain uses TRBV5-5 with TRBJ1-5, with TRBD1 matching 10 bases. From germline, CDR1 is SGHKS and CDR2 YYEKEE (reference sequence). V gave up 2 bases and J gave up 6 bases; unmatched junction bases: 2. The CDR3 extends over 14 amino acids. CDR3 in DNA: TGTGCCAGCAGCTTAAGGGACAGGGGTCAGCCCCAGCATTTT. This translates into CASSLRDRGQPQHF.

This clone has only a few counts. The rearrangement links TRBV19 to TRBJ1-1; maybe TRBD1 (5 bases). Germline CDR1 and CDR2: LNHDA and SQIVND (reference sequence). Between the trimmed V and J ends, which lost 7 bases and 0 bases, there was a span of 12 bases. The CDR3 consists of 14 residues. CDR3 sequence (DNA): TGTGCCAGTACCCCGGCAGGGATGAACACTGAAGCTTTCTTT. It specifies CASTPAGMNTEAFF. Using reference TRBV19 and TRBJ1-1 for the parts outside the CDR3, the full variable domain is DGGITQSPKYLFRKEGQNVTLSCEQNLNHDAMYWYRQDPGQGLRLIYYSQIVNDFQKGDIAEGYSVSREKKESFPLTVTSAQKNPTAFYLCASTPAGMNTEAFFGQGTRLTVV.

The gene calls are TRBV5-1 and TRBJ2-2; a weak D match, TRBD1 (5 bases). Germline CDR1 and CDR2: SGHRS and YFSETQ. The CDR3 runs to 14 residues. Trimming removed 5 bases at V and 5 bases at J, with 13 bases between. CDR3 in amino acids: CASRRETETGELFF. For the CDR3, the DNA is TGCGCCAGCAGACGCGAGACAGAGACCGGGGAGCTGTTTTTT.

J is TRBJ2-1 and V is TRBV13; no firm D call. Per germline, CDR1 PRHDT and CDR2 FYEKMQ (reference sequence). CDR3 size: 14 residues. V was clipped by 0 bases and J by 7 bases, with 10 bases between them. As DNA, the CDR3 is TGTGCCAGCAGCTTAGGTCTCTTTCCTAATGAGCAGTTCTTC. Its translation: CASSLGLFPNEQFF.

Turning to this clone: The same CDR3 is also encoded by other DNA sequences in this sample. The rearrangement links TRBV5-1 to TRBJ1-1; D is perhaps TRBD1 (5 bases). Germline lookup yields CDR1 SGHRS and CDR2 YFSETQ. The CDR3 extends over 15 amino acids. The V end was cut by 5 bases, the J end by 1 base, with 15 bases between. This CDR3 reads CASSDQGHRNTEAFF. CDR3 nucleotide sequence: TGCGCCAGCAGTGATCAAGGACATCGGAACACTGAAGCTTTCTTT.

This chain uses TRBV11-1 with TRBJ2-7; possibly TRBD2 for D (5 bases). Germline CDR1 reads SGHAT; CDR2 reads FQDESV (reference sequence). V lost 3 bases and J lost 4, with 10 bases in between. The CDR3 extends over 13 amino acids. CDR3 loop: CASSFSGGYEQYF. The DNA for the CDR3 is TGTGCCAGCAGCTTCAGCGGAGGATACGAGCAGTACTTC.

The rearrangement uses TRBV15 and TRBJ1-2, with D possibly matching TRBD1 (6 bases). The CDR3 covers 12 residues. Germline CDR1 LNHNV, CDR2 YYDKDF (reference sequence). The DNA for the CDR3 is TGTGCTATCCCGGGGGGCTGGTATGGCTACACCTTC. It codes for CAIPGGWYGYTF.

The chain links TRBV5-5 to TRBJ1-1; 10 nucleotides match TRBD1. Trimming took 3 bases from V and 11 from J; bases not matched to a gene: 16. CDR3 length equals 16 residues. Per germline, CDR1 SGHKS and CDR2 YYEKEE (reference sequence). The CDR3 DNA reads as TGTGCCAGCAGCTCGGGGGGGACAGGGGTATCAGGAAAGGCTTTCTTT. Protein product: CASSSGGTGVSGKAFF.

This clone was counted only a few times. The gene calls are TRBV4-3 and TRBJ2-7; 8 bases agree with TRBD2. Per germline, CDR1 LGHNA and CDR2 YSLEER. The CDR3 sequence is 17 residues long. V lost 1 base and J lost 4; bases outside the gene matches: 12. This chain's CDR3 is CASSQVFVREGWYEQYF. CDR3 DNA: TGCGCCAGCAGCCAAGTCTTCGTCCGGGAGGGTTGGTACGAGCAGTACTTC.